These 32 T cell receptor beta chains were sequenced from one sample in a study of cytomegalovirus exposure and HLA in healthy donors. 60 Vbeta and 13 Jbeta primers were used in PCR. Libraries were prepared by immunoSEQ multiplex PCR; TCRdb keeps only in-frame clonotypes and omits some of them. The top ten hold around 14% of the sample, which has more than 130,000 clones, roughly 76% seen once. The specimen sequenced was PBMCs. The receptor source for this set is a human donor in good health.

The chain combines TRBV5-1 with TRBJ1-1; D not resolved. Between the trimmed V and J ends, which lost 1 base and 5 bases, there was a span of 9 bases. The germline gives CDR1 SGHRS, CDR2 YFSETQ. The CDR3 covers 13 residues. In nucleotides, the CDR3 is TGCGCCAGCAGCTTGCTGGAGAGGACTGAAGCTTTCTTT. Its protein is CASSLLERTEAFF.

V gene TRBV28 combines with J gene TRBJ1-5, with 10 bases aligning to TRBD1. CDR1 is MDHEN, CDR2 SYDVKM, per germline. CDR3 length equals 16 residues. Germline trimming cut 3 bases from V and 4 bases from J; bases unmatched to any gene: 6. This CDR3 reads CASSFGTGEGNQPQHF. CDR3 bases: TGTGCCAGCAGTTTCGGGACAGGGGAGGGTAATCAGCCCCAGCATTTT. The whole variable domain, remainder taken from reference TRBV28 and TRBJ1-5, is DVKVTQSSRYLVKRTGEKVFLECVQDMDHENMFWYRQDPGLGLRLIYFSYDVKMKEKGDIPEGYSVSREKKERFSLILESASTNQTSMYLCASSFGTGEGNQPQHFGDGTRLSIL.

V and J are TRBV7-6 and TRBJ2-5, with TRBD2 identical over 15 bases. Trimming removed 1 base from V and 4 bases from J; junction bases left unmatched: 4. CDR1 SGHVS and CDR2 FNYEAQ come from the germline V gene. This CDR3 has 17 amino acids. Here the CDR3 DNA reads TGTGCCAGCAGCTTAGTGGGACTAGCGGGAGGTGGAGAGACCCAGTACTTC. It yields the protein CASSLVGLAGGGETQYF.

V gene TRBV27 combines with J gene TRBJ1-1; weak D call: TRBD1 (5 bases). V was trimmed by 6 bases and J by 2 bases, leaving 16 bases between them. The length of the CDR3 is 15 residues. Germline assignment: CDR1 MNHEY and CDR2 SMNVEV (reference sequence). The DNA for the CDR3 is TGTGCCAGCAGACTTACCGGGGGATTCAACACTGAAGCTTTCTTT. As protein: CASRLTGGFNTEAFF.

This rearrangement joins TRBV6-1 to TRBJ1-3; TRBD1 might be the D (5 bases). CDR1 and CDR2 from the germline V gene are MNHNS and SASEGT. The CDR3 covers 15 residues. V lost 7 bases to trimming and J lost 0 bases, with 13 bases between them. The CDR3 region is CASNQGFSSGNTIYF. As DNA, the CDR3 is TGTGCCAGCAATCAGGGATTCAGCTCTGGAAACACCATATATTTT.

This chain joins TRBV6-1 and TRBJ2-7, with a possible D match to TRBD1 (5 bases). The ends were cut back, 8 bases at V and 0 bases at J, with 14 bases in the middle. The CDR3 spans 14 residues. CDR1 is MNHNS, CDR2 SASEGT, per germline. CDR3 in amino acids: CASDSYRISYEQYF. The CDR3 DNA sequence: TGTGCCAGCGATTCCTACAGGATCTCCTACGAGCAGTACTTC.

This clone was detected only once. The chain joins TRBV2 to TRBJ1-3; no definite D call. Deletions cut 8 bases from V and 2 bases from J, with 7 bases between. The CDR3 extends over 12 amino acids. Per the germline V gene, CDR1 is SNHLY and CDR2 is FYNNEI. In DNA, the CDR3 is TGTGCCAGCCTAACCCCTGGAAACACCATATATTTT. Protein: CASLTPGNTIYF.

The V call is TRBV29-1, the J call TRBJ2-1; TRBD2 might be the D (7 bases). Germline V gene lookup returns CDR1 SQVTM and CDR2 ANQGSEA. There are 14 residues in the CDR3. V was trimmed by 1 base and J by 8 bases, leaving 15 bases between them. CDR3 nucleotides: TGCAGCGTTGAAGGGGGGGGCCGGAGGCATGAGCAGTTCTTC. It translates to CSVEGGGRRHEQFF.

V is TRBV29-1 and J is TRBJ2-3, with D perhaps matching TRBD1 (6 bases). CDR3 length: 13 residues. Germline assignment: CDR1 SQVTM and CDR2 ANQGSEA. The CDR3 sequence: CSFLGQGSDTQYF. The DNA of the CDR3 is TGCAGTTTTTTGGGACAAGGTTCAGATACGCAGTATTTT.

On this clone: At the DNA level, this CDR3 is encoded by other sequences in the same sample as well. The chain joins TRBV30 to TRBJ2-7; D gene unclear. The V gene's germline CDR1 is GTSNPN and CDR2 SVGIG (reference sequence). The CDR3 spans 11 residues. Deletions cut 2 bases from V and 1 base from J, with 3 bases between. The CDR3 DNA follows: TGTGCCTGGAGTCGGTCCTACGAGCAGTACTTC. Amino acids: CAWSRSYEQYF.

V usage is TRBV13 and J usage is TRBJ2-7, with D maybe TRBD1 (5 bases). The V and J ends lost 5 bases and 4 bases respectively, with 12 bases between them. The germline CDR1 and CDR2 sequences are PRHDT and FYEKMQ (reference sequence). This CDR3 spans 13 amino acids. The DNA for the CDR3 is TGTGCCAGCAGCGGGCCTACAGGATACGAGCAGTACTTC. This gives the protein CASSGPTGYEQYF.

This clone was counted only a few times. This sequence joins TRBV28 and TRBJ2-7; 11 bases are shared with TRBD2. CDR3 length: 14 residues. CDR1 is MDHEN and CDR2 is SYDVKM in the germline V gene. J was trimmed by 5 bases and V by 6 bases; bases with no gene match: 6. The CDR3 loop reads CASRLAGGRDEQYF. The CDR3 coding sequence is TGTGCCAGCAGATTAGCGGGGGGGCGGGACGAGCAGTACTTC.

For the CDR3, the DNA is TGTGCCAGCCCCCAGGAAAACGGGGGGAACTATGGCTACACCTTC. This codes for CASPQENGGNYGYTF. The rearrangement joins TRBV7-2 to TRBJ1-2, with D perhaps matching TRBD1 (5 bases). Germline CDR1 is SGHTA and CDR2 is FQGNSA. The V and J ends lost 8 bases and 2 bases respectively, with 18 bases between them. The CDR3 loop spans 15 amino acids.

This chain links TRBV5-5 with TRBJ1-2, with TRBD1 identical over 9 bases. The CDR3 totals 14 residues. V trimming: 4 bases; J trimming: 4 bases; junction bases outside the gene matches: 5. CDR1 is SGHKS, CDR2 YYEKEE, per germline (reference sequence). In DNA, the CDR3 is TGTGCCAGCAGCGAGGGACAGGGCTCCTATGGCTACACCTTC. The encoded protein is CASSEGQGSYGYTF.

This clone was observed a few times. The chain recombines TRBV7-9 with TRBJ1-2; no reliable D call. The V gene's germline CDR1 is SEHNR and CDR2 FQNEAQ (reference sequence). Trimming took off 3 bases at V and 4 bases at J, with 3 bases between the two ends. The CDR3 runs 11 residues. CDR3: CASSFSYGYTF. The CDR3 nucleotides read TGTGCCAGCAGCTTTAGCTATGGCTACACCTTC.

Turning to this clone: The same CDR3 is also encoded by other DNA sequences in this sample. J is TRBJ2-2 and V is TRBV19; a weak D match, TRBD2 (6 bases). Germline CDR1 is LNHDA and CDR2 is SQIVND (reference sequence). Between the trimmed V and J ends, which lost 7 bases and 3 bases, there was a span of 9 bases. The CDR3 extends over 13 amino acids. The CDR3 sequence is CASITSYTGELFF. CDR3 DNA sequence: TGTGCCAGTATCACTAGCTACACCGGGGAGCTGTTTTTT.

This clone was seen just once. The J gene is TRBJ1-4, the V gene TRBV19, with TRBD1 matching 11 bases. With 3 bases clipped from V and 8 bases from J, the junction kept 2 bases outside the gene matches. Per germline, CDR1 LNHDA and CDR2 SQIVND (reference sequence). This CDR3 spans 14 amino acids. CDR3 region: CASSIRDRGEKLFF. The CDR3 coding sequence is TGTGCCAGTAGTATCCGGGACAGGGGGGAAAAACTGTTTTTT.

The V gene is TRBV6-1, the J gene TRBJ2-7, with 11 bases lining up with TRBD2. The CDR3 totals 18 residues. V lost 2 bases, J lost 4 bases, and 13 bases stayed unmatched. The V gene's germline CDR1 is MNHNS and CDR2 SASEGT. As DNA, the CDR3 is TGTGCCAGCAGTGAACGAGATCCATTCACTAGCGGGGGTTACGAGCAGTACTTC. This gives the protein CASSERDPFTSGGYEQYF.

This clone was seen a handful of times. This chain uses TRBV7-8 with TRBJ2-5; tentatively, D is TRBD1 or TRBD2 (5 bases each). The end of the DNA is better explained by TRBJ2-7, so the J call may be wrong. The CDR3 loop spans 14 amino acids. Germline values: CDR1 SGHVS, CDR2 FQNEAQ. The CDR3 DNA follows: TGTGCCAGCAGCCTGGGAGTGGGGGCCTACGAGCAGTACTTC. The encoded protein is CASSLGVGAYEQYF.

This chain links TRBV5-1 with TRBJ1-2, with D tentatively TRBD1 (5 bases). CDR3 length: 13 residues. Germline V gene sequence: CDR1 SGHRS, CDR2 YFSETQ. V lost 2 bases and J 6 bases, leaving 11 bases between the germline ends. CDR3 residues: CASSFGGVDGYTF. Written as DNA, the CDR3 is TGCGCCAGCAGCTTTGGGGGGGTCGATGGCTACACCTTC. The whole variable domain, filled in from reference TRBV5-1 and TRBJ1-2, reads KAGVTQTPRYLIKTRGQQVTLSCSPISGHRSVSWYQQTPGQGLQFLFEYFSETQRNKGNFPGRFSGRQFSNSRSEMNVSTLELGDSALYLCASSFGGVDGYTFGSGTRLTVV.

In the case of this clone: The DNA is left out, because the CDR3 cannot be placed on it with certainty; the CDR3 is given as TCRdb lists it. The chain carries TRBV6-1 and TRBJ1-1. Germline CDR1 reads MNHNS; CDR2 reads SASEGT. Including both end residues, the CDR3 is 13 amino acids long. The CDR3 protein is CASSTSGYAEAFF.

The J gene is TRBJ2-7, the V gene TRBV30; 8 bases match TRBD2. The CDR3 loop spans 12 amino acids. Germline-derived CDR1 and CDR2 are GTSNPN and SVGIG (reference sequence). V lost 2 bases and J lost 6; bases outside the gene matches: 3. CDR3 bases: TGTGCCTGGAGTCCTCGGGGGGGCGAGCAGTACTTC. Translated: CAWSPRGGEQYF.

The J gene is TRBJ1-2, the V gene TRBV20-1; 8 nucleotides line up with TRBD1. The CDR3 covers 11 residues. Germline CDR1 DFQATT, CDR2 SNEGSKA (reference sequence). Losses at the gene ends were 6 bases for V and 6 bases for J; bases not matched to a gene: 3. In nucleotides, the CDR3 is TGCAGTGCGCGCAGGGGGCATGGCTACACCTTC. Amino acids: CSARRGHGYTF.

V and J are TRBV7-8 and TRBJ1-1, with D possibly matching TRBD1 (5 bases). Per the germline V gene, CDR1 is SGHVS and CDR2 is FQNEAQ. With 5 bases removed from V and 0 bases from J, the gap between germline ends came to 13 bases. This CDR3 has 15 amino acids. CDR3 nucleotides: TGTGCCAGCAGCCGATCTGGGGCTATGAACACTGAAGCTTTCTTT. It encodes CASSRSGAMNTEAFF.

V usage is TRBV7-3 and J usage is TRBJ1-3, with D possibly matching TRBD1 (6 bases). Trimming cost V 4 bases and J 2 bases, with 9 bases left between them. CDR3 size: 14 residues. CDR1 is SGHTA, CDR2 FQGTGA, per germline. CDR3: CASSSGVTGNTIYF. CDR3 sequence (DNA): TGTGCCAGCAGCTCAGGGGTTACTGGAAACACCATATATTTT.

In this sample, this clone turned up once. The rearrangement links TRBV2 to TRBJ2-1, with D tentatively TRBD1 (5 bases). Germline CDR1 SNHLY, CDR2 FYNNEI. This CDR3 spans 16 amino acids. Between the trimmed V and J ends, which lost 1 base and 4 bases, there was a span of 14 bases. The chain's CDR3 is CASSEVQGISYNEQFF. The CDR3 nucleotides read TGTGCCAGCAGTGAAGTTCAGGGTATATCGTACAATGAGCAGTTCTTC.

V is TRBV6-5 and J is TRBJ2-5; 12 positions match TRBD1. The germline gives CDR1 MNHEY, CDR2 SVGAGI. This CDR3 spans 15 amino acids. The junction had 6 bases not matched to a gene; V was cut back by 9 bases and J by 1 base. The CDR3 reads CARTGTGGLQETQYF. CDR3 DNA: TGTGCCAGGACTGGGACAGGGGGCCTCCAAGAGACCCAGTACTTC.

This clone came up a few times. J is TRBJ1-1 and V is TRBV5-6; TRBD1 aligns across 7 bases. With V trimmed by 3 bases and J by 1 base, 6 bases remained unmatched. Germline V gene lookup returns CDR1 SGHDT and CDR2 YYEEEE. The CDR3 is 15 amino acids. The CDR3 coding sequence is TGTGCCAGCAGCTACTGGGACAGACCGAACACTGAAGCTTTCTTT. This encodes CASSYWDRPNTEAFF.

The chain couples TRBV5-6 to TRBJ1-3; TRBD1 matches 7 bases. CDR1 is SGHDT, CDR2 YYEEEE, per germline. This CDR3 spans 16 amino acids. J gave up 2 bases and V 2 bases, and 7 bases lay outside the gene matches. CDR3 sequence: CASSFVDRAPGNTIYF. The CDR3, as DNA: TGTGCCAGCAGCTTCGTCGACAGGGCCCCTGGAAACACCATATATTTT. Supplemented by reference TRBV5-6 and TRBJ1-3, the full variable domain reads DAGVTQSPTHLIKTRGQQVTLRCSPKSGHDTVSWYQQALGQGPQFIFQYYEEEERQRGNFPDRFSGHQFPNYSSELNVNALLLGDSALYLCASSFVDRAPGNTIYFGEGSWLTVV.

In nucleotides, the CDR3 is TGTGCCAGCTCAAAAACAGGGGGCGGCTACTATGGCTACACCTTC. It specifies CASSKTGGGYYGYTF. The chain carries TRBV19 and TRBJ1-2; TRBD1 matches 9 bases. This CDR3 comprises 15 residues. V lost 9 bases and J lost 3; bases outside the gene matches: 11. Germline CDR1 and CDR2: LNHDA and SQIVND (reference sequence).

This clone was observed a few times. The J gene is TRBJ1-3, the V gene TRBV5-1, with 7 bases identical to TRBD1. V shed 2 bases, J shed 4 bases, and the junction held 6 bases outside the gene matches. The germline CDR1 and CDR2 sequences are SGHRS and YFSETQ. The CDR3 extends over 15 amino acids. CDR3 sequence: CASSLQGSTGNTIYF. The CDR3 DNA reads TGCGCCAGCAGCTTACAGGGGAGTACGGGAAACACCATATATTTT. Full variable domain (remainder filled in from reference TRBV5-1 and TRBJ1-3): KAGVTQTPRYLIKTRGQQVTLSCSPISGHRSVSWYQQTPGQGLQFLFEYFSETQRNKGNFPGRFSGRQFSNSRSEMNVSTLELGDSALYLCASSLQGSTGNTIYFGEGSWLTVV.

V gene TRBV7-9 combines with J gene TRBJ2-5; 11 bases are shared with TRBD1. CDR1 is SEHNR, CDR2 FQNEAQ, per germline (reference sequence). This CDR3 has 16 amino acids. V was clipped by 4 bases and J by 7 bases; unmatched bases: 11. The CDR3, as DNA: TGTGCCAGCAGCTGGACAGGGGGCGGAATAGTTTGGACCCAGTACTTC. Translating it yields CASSWTGGGIVWTQYF.